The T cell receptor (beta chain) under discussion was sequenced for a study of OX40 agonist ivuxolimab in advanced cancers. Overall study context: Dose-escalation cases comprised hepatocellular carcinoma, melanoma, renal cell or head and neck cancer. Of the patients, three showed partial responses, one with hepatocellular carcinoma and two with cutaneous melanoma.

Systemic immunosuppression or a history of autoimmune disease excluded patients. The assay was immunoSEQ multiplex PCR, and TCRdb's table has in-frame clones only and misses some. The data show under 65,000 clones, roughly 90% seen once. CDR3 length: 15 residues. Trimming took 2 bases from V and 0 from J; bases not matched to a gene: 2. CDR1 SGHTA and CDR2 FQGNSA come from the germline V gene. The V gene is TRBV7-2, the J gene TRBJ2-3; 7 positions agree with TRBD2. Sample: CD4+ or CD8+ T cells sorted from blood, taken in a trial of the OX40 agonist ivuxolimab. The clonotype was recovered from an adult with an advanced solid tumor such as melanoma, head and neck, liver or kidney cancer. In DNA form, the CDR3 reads TGTGCCAGCAGCTTACGAGCGGGAAGCACAGATACGCAGTATTTT. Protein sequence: CASSLRAGSTDTQYF.